One and the same sample provided the 13 T cell receptor beta chains below, sequenced in a study of blood T cell repertoires in COVID-19. Method: immunoSEQ multiplex PCR; TCRdb's copy keeps in-frame clones and lacks some. Of roughly 100,000 clones detected, less than 90% appear once; the ten largest clones hold roughly 4%. Sequenced sample: peripheral blood. The receptors were gathered from a man aged 45-65 years with acute or convalescent COVID-19.

The chain links TRBV4-2 to TRBJ2-3; TRBD2 is a possible D gene (5 bases). V was cut by 6 bases and J by 1 base, with 26 bases left in between. This CDR3 contains 19 residues. Germline lookup yields CDR1 LGHNA and CDR2 YNFKEQ. The CDR3 reads CASSRKRWLALRGTDTQYF. The CDR3 region has the DNA TGTGCCAGCAGTCGTAAGAGGTGGCTAGCCCTCCGAGGCACAGATACGCAGTATTTT.

This clone has only a few counts. The chain joins TRBV15 to TRBJ1-5, with no clear D. Germline V gene lookup returns CDR1 LNHNV and CDR2 YYDKDF (reference sequence). This CDR3 has 16 residues. The V and J ends lost 0 bases and 0 bases respectively, with 9 bases between them. The CDR3 loop is CATSRDDYYSNQPQHF. The CDR3, as DNA: TGTGCCACCAGCAGAGATGACTATTATAGCAATCAGCCCCAGCATTTT.

The chain carries TRBV2 and TRBJ2-2; 8 positions match TRBD2. Germline V gene lookup returns CDR1 SNHLY and CDR2 FYNNEI. V lost 10 bases and J lost 6; bases outside the gene matches: 13. The CDR3 consists of 15 residues. The CDR3 nucleotides read TGTGCCACCCCCCGGGAGGGCCAAGAATCCGGGGAGCTGTTTTTT. It codes for CATPREGQESGELFF. The variable domain in full, with the rest retrieved from reference TRBV2 and TRBJ2-2, is EPEVTQTPSHQVTQMGQEVILRCVPISNHLYFYWYRQILGQKVEFLVSFYNNEISEKSEIFDDQFSVERPDGSNFTLKIRSTKLEDSAMYFCATPREGQESGELFFGEGSRLTVL.

This chain connects TRBV12-3 or TRBV12-4 to TRBJ1-1; 8 bases match TRBD1. This CDR3 has 13 amino acids. V lost 5 bases, J lost 5 bases, and 4 bases stayed unmatched. In nucleotides, the CDR3 is TGTGCCAGCAGTCTGACAGGGGAAACTGAAGCTTTCTTT. It specifies CASSLTGETEAFF.

The chain carries TRBV27 and TRBJ2-7, with TRBD1 identical over 7 bases. Per germline, CDR1 MNHEY and CDR2 SMNVEV (reference sequence). Trimming removed 5 bases from V and 3 bases from J; junction bases left unmatched: 10. This CDR3 has 15 residues. As DNA, the CDR3 is TGTGCCAGCAGTGTCGACAGGGTGGTAGTCTACGAGCAGTACTTC. Its translation is CASSVDRVVVYEQYF.

The gene calls are TRBV6-4 and TRBJ1-6, with 9 bases aligning to TRBD1. CDR1 and CDR2 from the germline V gene are MRHNA and SNTAGT. This CDR3 spans 14 amino acids. V lost 8 bases and J lost 7; bases outside the gene matches: 6. CDR3 in amino acids: CASGPGTGNSPLHF. The DNA for the CDR3 is TGTGCCAGCGGGCCAGGGACAGGGAATTCACCCCTCCACTTT.

V gene TRBV7-8 combines with J gene TRBJ1-4; a possible D gene is TRBD1 (6 bases). There are 14 residues in the CDR3. The V end was cut by 5 bases, the J end by 4 bases, with 11 bases between. The germline gives CDR1 SGHVS, CDR2 FQNEAQ. CDR3 region: CASSRGQLNEKLFF. CDR3 DNA: TGTGCCAGCAGCCGAGGACAGCTTAATGAAAAACTGTTTTTT.

The J gene is TRBJ2-5, the V gene TRBV29-1; perhaps TRBD1 as D (6 bases). Trimming cost V 6 bases and J 2 bases, with 13 bases left between them. The length of the CDR3 is 13 residues. Germline V gives CDR1 SQVTM, CDR2 ANQGSEA. For the CDR3, the DNA is TGCAGCGTGGCCGGGACACAACAAGAGACCCAGTACTTC. The encoded protein is CSVAGTQQETQYF.

This clone was counted a few times. This chain links TRBV25-1 with TRBJ1-2; 7 bases are shared with TRBD1. Unmatched junction bases numbered 13, after V lost 10 bases and J lost 8 bases. Germline V lookup: CDR1 MGHDK, CDR2 SYGVNS. The CDR3 is 13 amino acids. In nucleotides, the CDR3 is TGTGCCACCCTGATGCCGCAGGGGGAAGGCTACACCTTC. It codes for CATLMPQGEGYTF.

The chain carries TRBV3-1 (or the pseudogene TRBV3-2) and TRBJ1-1; TRBD1 matches at 7 bases. The V gene end was trimmed by 0 bases and the J gene end by 4 bases; junction bases not matched to a gene: 11. This CDR3 region has 17 residues. Germline V gives CDR1 LGHDT, CDR2 YNNKEL (reference sequence). CDR3 residues: CASSQDRPGGLSTEAFF. The CDR3 DNA is TGTGCCAGCAGCCAAGATAGGCCAGGGGGTCTGAGCACTGAAGCTTTCTTT.

This sequence joins TRBV19 and TRBJ2-7, with D possibly being TRBD1 (5 bases). Trimming stripped 6 bases from V and 3 bases from J, with 15 bases between. The CDR3 is 14 amino acids. Germline CDR1 reads LNHDA; CDR2 reads SQIVND (reference sequence). Written as DNA, the CDR3 is TGTGCCAGTAGCCACCAAGTCCAGGGCTACGAGCAGTACTTC. Translated, it gives CASSHQVQGYEQYF.

The genes are TRBV27 and TRBJ2-3; a possible D gene is TRBD1 (5 bases). Trimming took off 2 bases at V and 0 bases at J, with 12 bases between the two ends. From germline, CDR1 is MNHEY and CDR2 SMNVEV (reference sequence). The CDR3 runs 16 residues. The CDR3 spells CASSLQFRESTDTQYF. DNA of the CDR3: TGTGCCAGCAGTTTACAATTCAGGGAAAGCACAGATACGCAGTATTTT.

The gene calls are TRBV7-6 and TRBJ2-2; possibly TRBD1 for D (6 bases). V was cut by 5 bases and J by 4 bases, with 11 bases left in between. The germline gives CDR1 SGHVS, CDR2 FNYEAQ. The CDR3 totals 14 residues. CDR3 residues: CASSRTGPTGELFF. CDR3 nucleotides: TGTGCCAGCAGCCGTACAGGGCCCACCGGGGAGCTGTTTTTT.